The 30 T cell receptor beta chains in this list originate from one sample, sequenced in a study of T cell repertoires in cytomegalovirus infection. The antigens these receptors bind are not known. TCRdb re-derived calls from the reads in MiXCR, one entry per CDR3 protein. The table lists fewer than 1,000,000 distinct CDR3 sequences, approximately 31% of them singletons, with 10% to 15% in the top ten. The sequencing used cultured CD8+ T cells from PBMCs, collected from culture after CMV antigen stimulation. Receptors originate from a human donor in good health (CMV status not recorded). Some clones in this sample may be carry-over from other donors' samples.

In this sample, this clonotype turned up a few times. J is TRBJ1-1 and V is TRBV29-1; D ambiguous. The CDR3 consists of 13 residues. The V gene lost 6 bases and the J gene lost 6 bases, with 17 bases spanning the gap. Germline CDR1 and CDR2: SQVTM and ANQGSEA. The chain's CDR3 is CSVALPAVPEAFF. CDR3 DNA: TGCAGCGTAGCGTTGCCAGCCGTCCCTGAAGCTTTCTTT.

The gene calls are TRBV7-4 and TRBJ2-2; D possibly corresponds to TRBD1 (6 bases). V was pared by 8 bases and J by 4 bases, with 14 bases between. Germline assignment: CDR1 SGHVT and CDR2 SQSDAQ. The CDR3 is made up of 14 amino acids. CDR3 protein: CASGTGKSTGELFF. The CDR3 DNA follows: TGTGCCAGCGGAACAGGGAAAAGCACCGGGGAGCTGTTTTTT.

The V and J genes are TRBV7-9 and TRBJ2-7, with 12 bases that match TRBD2. V was pared by 5 bases and J by 3 bases, with 5 bases of the junction left unmatched. CDR3 length: 15 amino acids. Germline V lookup: CDR1 SEHNR, CDR2 FQNEAQ (reference sequence). DNA of the CDR3: TGTGCCAGCAGCAAACTAGCGGGGGGTTTCTACGAGCAGTACTTC. Its translation is CASSKLAGGFYEQYF.

This clonotype was seen a handful of times. The V and J genes are TRBV19 and TRBJ1-1; D is uncertain. The V end was cut by 2 bases, the J end by 11 bases, with 15 bases between. Germline assignment: CDR1 LNHDA and CDR2 SQIVND (reference sequence). The CDR3 has 13 residues. The CDR3 loop reads CASSISEGRAAFF. The CDR3 bases are TGTGCCAGTAGTATATCTGAGGGAAGGGCGGCTTTCTTT. The full variable domain, rest sourced from reference TRBV19 and TRBJ1-1, is DGGITQSPKYLFRKEGQNVTLSCEQNLNHDAMYWYRQDPGQGLRLIYYSQIVNDFQKGDIAEGYSVSREKKESFPLTVTSAQKNPTAFYLCASSISEGRAAFFGQGTRLTVV.

This clonotype was observed a handful of times. V gene TRBV29-1 combines with J gene TRBJ1-4; tentative D call: TRBD1 (5 bases). The CDR3 loop spans 14 amino acids. Per germline, CDR1 SQVTM and CDR2 ANQGSEA. V was trimmed by 6 bases and J by 3 bases, leaving 14 bases between them. The CDR3 sequence is CSVGRMGPNEKLFF. The DNA of the CDR3 is TGCAGCGTCGGACGAATGGGGCCTAATGAAAAACTGTTTTTT. The variable domain in full, with the rest retrieved from reference TRBV29-1 and TRBJ1-4, is SAVISQKPSRDICQRGTSLTIQCQVDSQVTMMFWYRQQPGQSLTLIATANQGSEATYESGFVIDKFPISRPNLTFSTLTVSNMSPEDSSIYLCSVGRMGPNEKLFFGSGTQLSVL.

This clonotype was seen many times. The chain is built from TRBV7-9 and TRBJ2-2; weak D call: TRBD1 (5 bases). Per the germline V gene, CDR1 is SEHNR and CDR2 is FQNEAQ (reference sequence). This CDR3 is 15 amino acids long. V was trimmed by 5 bases and J by 0 bases, leaving 10 bases between them. The CDR3 DNA reads TGTGCCAGCAGCGCCACAGGAACGAACACCGGGGAGCTGTTTTTT. Protein product: CASSATGTNTGELFF.

This chain uses TRBV19 with TRBJ2-7, with TRBD1 as a possible D gene (7 bases). Germline V lookup: CDR1 LNHDA, CDR2 SQIVND (reference sequence). This CDR3 has 13 residues. The V end lost 5 bases, the J end lost 9 bases, and 17 bases lay between the germline ends. The CDR3 region is CASSAGTADAQYV. CDR3 nucleotide sequence: TGTGCCAGTAGTGCGGGGACAGCGGATGCGCAGTACGTC.

This clonotype has ten or more counts. The V gene is TRBV7-9, the J gene TRBJ2-5; D may be TRBD1 (6 bases). The germline gives CDR1 SEHNR, CDR2 FQNEAQ (reference sequence). V dropped 4 bases and J dropped 2 bases, with 11 bases sitting between them. This CDR3 has 14 amino acids. The CDR3 sequence: CASSSTGTQETQYF. CDR3 in DNA: TGTGCCAGCAGCTCCACCGGGACACAAGAGACCCAGTACTTC.

The chain employs TRBV7-6 and TRBJ1-1, with a weak D call TRBD1 (6 bases). The V gene's germline CDR1 is SGHVS and CDR2 FNYEAQ. This CDR3 spans 15 amino acids. Trimming removed 3 bases from V and 1 base from J, with 12 bases in between. CDR3 nucleotide sequence: TGTGCCAGCAGCTTGTGGGGGCCTGGGAACACTGAAGCTTTCTTT. The encoded protein is CASSLWGPGNTEAFF. The whole variable domain, remainder taken from reference TRBV7-6 and TRBJ1-1, is GAGVSQSPRYKVTKRGQDVALRCDPISGHVSLYWYRQALGQGPEFLTYFNYEAQQDKSGLPNDRFSAERPEGSISTLTIQRTEQRDSAMYRCASSLWGPGNTEAFFGQGTRLTVV.

Many counts were recorded for this clonotype. The rearrangement uses TRBV7-6 and TRBJ1-2; 7 bases fit TRBD1. The CDR3 runs to 14 residues. Looked up from germline, CDR1 is SGHVS and CDR2 is FNYEAQ. Germline trimming cut 4 bases from V and 6 bases from J; bases unmatched to any gene: 8. DNA for the CDR3: TGTGCCAGCAGCTCAAGGGGGACAGCTGATGGCTACACCTTC. It is translated as CASSSRGTADGYTF.

The chain is built from TRBV28 and TRBJ2-7; tentatively, D is TRBD2 (7 bases). Trimming cost V 4 bases and J 4 bases, with 14 bases left between them. The CDR3 runs 14 residues. Germline V lookup: CDR1 MDHEN, CDR2 SYDVKM. The CDR3 reads CASSSRRGGYEQYF. Here the CDR3 DNA reads TGTGCCAGCAGTTCTAGGAGGGGGGGGTACGAGCAGTACTTC.

This clonotype was seen a handful of times. In DNA, the CDR3 is TGTGCCAGCAGTTTATTAAGGAGCACAGATACGCAGTATTTT. Encoded protein: CASSLLRSTDTQYF. The chain carries TRBV27 and TRBJ2-3; D is uncertain. CDR1 and CDR2 from the germline V gene are MNHEY and SMNVEV (reference sequence). The V and J ends lost 1 base and 0 bases respectively, with 5 bases between them. This CDR3 comprises 14 residues.

This chain links TRBV12-3 or TRBV12-4 with TRBJ2-3, with D tentatively TRBD1 or TRBD2 (5 bases each). The CDR3 extends over 12 amino acids. The V gene lost 1 base and the J gene lost 14 bases, with 13 bases spanning the gap. CDR3 residues: CASSLGDLPGYF. The CDR3 bases are TGTGCCAGCAGTTTAGGGGACCTACCGGGGTATTTT.

This clonotype occurred a few times. The gene calls are TRBV27 and TRBJ1-1; D might be TRBD1 (5 bases). This CDR3 has 15 residues. The V end was cut by 5 bases, the J end by 4 bases, with 17 bases between. Germline V CDR1 and CDR2: MNHEY, SMNVEV (reference sequence). CDR3 in amino acids: CASSLGPSGTTEAFF. DNA of the CDR3: TGTGCCAGCAGTCTAGGACCATCAGGGACCACTGAAGCTTTCTTT.

The chain joins TRBV19 to TRBJ1-2; D unresolved. V dropped 7 bases and J dropped 2 bases, with 14 bases sitting between them. The germline gives CDR1 LNHDA, CDR2 SQIVND (reference sequence). This CDR3 spans 14 amino acids. Here the CDR3 DNA reads TGTGCCAGTAACCCTCTTGTGCCCAACTATGGCTACACCTTC. Its translation is CASNPLVPNYGYTF. Based on the CDR3 plus reference TRBV19 and TRBJ1-2, the full variable domain is DGGITQSPKYLFRKEGQNVTLSCEQNLNHDAMYWYRQDPGQGLRLIYYSQIVNDFQKGDIAEGYSVSREKKESFPLTVTSAQKNPTAFYLCASNPLVPNYGYTFGSGTRLTVV.

At least ten counts were recorded for this clonotype. The genes are TRBV2 and TRBJ1-6; no clear D gene. V dropped 6 bases and J dropped 6 bases, with 15 bases sitting between them. The germline V gene has CDR1 SNHLY and CDR2 FYNNEI. The CDR3 runs to 15 residues. The CDR3 loop is CASRSEIVPNSPLHF. CDR3 bases: TGTGCCAGCAGGTCGGAGATTGTCCCTAATTCACCCCTCCACTTT. Based on the CDR3 plus reference TRBV2 and TRBJ1-6, the full variable domain is EPEVTQTPSHQVTQMGQEVILRCVPISNHLYFYWYRQILGQKVEFLVSFYNNEISEKSEIFDDQFSVERPDGSNFTLKIRSTKLEDSAMYFCASRSEIVPNSPLHFGNGTRLTVT.

The rearrangement links TRBV19 to TRBJ2-2; 7 positions agree with TRBD1. CDR3 size: 15 residues. J gave up 4 bases and V 9 bases, and 11 bases lay outside the gene matches. Germline V gene data show CDR1 as LNHDA and CDR2 as SQIVND (reference sequence). CDR3 bases: TGTGCCAGCAGAGACACACAGGGGATCACCGGGGAGCTGTTTTTT. This encodes CASRDTQGITGELFF.

This chain uses TRBV13 with TRBJ2-7; D gene uncertain. The length of the CDR3 is 15 residues. Looked up from germline, CDR1 is PRHDT and CDR2 is FYEKMQ (reference sequence). Trimming removed 0 bases from V and 1 base from J, with 10 bases in between. DNA for the CDR3: TGTGCCAGCAGCTTAGGTTTGGGCCAGTCCTACGAGCAGTACTTC. It yields the protein CASSLGLGQSYEQYF.

The V and J genes are TRBV14 and TRBJ2-1; tentatively, D is TRBD2 (6 bases). V lost 3 bases and J 4 bases, leaving 13 bases between the germline ends. The CDR3 totals 15 residues. Germline CDR1 is SGHDN and CDR2 is FVKESK. CDR3 coding DNA: TGTGCCAGCAGCCAGGGGGACTCCAAATACAATGAGCAGTTCTTC. Protein sequence: CASSQGDSKYNEQFF.

V and J are TRBV6-6 and TRBJ2-7; D gene uncertain. Trimming cost V 0 bases and J 7 bases, with 10 bases left between them. The CDR3 sequence is 13 residues long. The germline V gene encodes CDR1 MNHNY and CDR2 SVGAGI (reference sequence). This chain's CDR3 is CASSYSTRREQYF. The CDR3 DNA sequence: TGTGCCAGCAGTTACTCGACCCGCCGGGAGCAGTACTTC.

The V and J genes are TRBV15 and TRBJ2-1, with D perhaps matching TRBD2 (6 bases). The V end lost 0 bases, the J end lost 3 bases, and 9 bases lay between the germline ends. This CDR3 has 15 amino acids. Germline V lookup: CDR1 LNHNV, CDR2 YYDKDF (reference sequence). This CDR3 reads CATSRDMGGYNEQFF. The CDR3 nucleotides are TGTGCCACCAGCAGAGATATGGGGGGCTACAATGAGCAGTTCTTC. The whole variable domain, filled in from reference TRBV15 and TRBJ2-1, reads DAMVIQNPRYQVTQFGKPVTLSCSQTLNHNVMYWYQQKSSQAPKLLFHYYDKDFNNEADTPDNFQSRRPNTSFCFLDIRSPGLGDTAMYLCATSRDMGGYNEQFFGPGTRLTVL.

The V call is TRBV19, the J call TRBJ1-5; perhaps TRBD1 as D (6 bases). From germline, CDR1 is LNHDA and CDR2 SQIVND (reference sequence). V lost 2 bases to trimming and J lost 5 bases, with 10 bases between them. The CDR3 consists of 14 residues. CDR3 region: CASSIRGGHQPQHF. The CDR3 DNA reads as TGTGCCAGTAGTATAAGGGGGGGACATCAGCCCCAGCATTTT.

The chain is built from TRBV6-1 and TRBJ1-4, with D perhaps matching TRBD1 (5 bases). Trimming took off 1 base at V and 4 bases at J, with 10 bases between the two ends. Per germline, CDR1 MNHNS and CDR2 SASEGT. This CDR3 is 15 amino acids long. The CDR3 nucleotides read TGTGCCAGCAGTGAAGAAGACAGTCTTAATGAAAAACTGTTTTTT. Translated: CASSEEDSLNEKLFF.

This chain joins TRBV28 and TRBJ2-1, with 8 positions matching TRBD1. The CDR3 has 18 residues. The germline V gene encodes CDR1 MDHEN and CDR2 SYDVKM. The ends lost 7 bases at V and 0 bases at J; junction bases unmatched: 14. Here the CDR3 DNA reads TGTGCCAGCACCTCTTGGCCCAGGGACAGGAGCTCCTACAATGAGCAGTTCTTC. Protein product: CASTSWPRDRSSYNEQFF. The full variable domain, rest sourced from reference TRBV28 and TRBJ2-1, is DVKVTQSSRYLVKRTGEKVFLECVQDMDHENMFWYRQDPGLGLRLIYFSYDVKMKEKGDIPEGYSVSREKKERFSLILESASTNQTSMYLCASTSWPRDRSSYNEQFFGPGTRLTVL.

This clonotype has only a few counts. The rearrangement links TRBV4-3 to TRBJ1-1, with 9 bases aligning to TRBD1. The V gene end was trimmed by 3 bases and the J gene end by 3 bases; junction bases not matched to a gene: 11. CDR1 is LGHNA and CDR2 is YSLEER in the germline V gene. The CDR3 runs 17 residues. In nucleotides, the CDR3 is TGCGCCAGCAGCCACCCAAGGGTGAGGACAGGGGACACTGAAGCTTTCTTT. Its protein is CASSHPRVRTGDTEAFF.

V gene TRBV10-3 combines with J gene TRBJ2-7; D remains ambiguous. With 2 bases removed from V and 0 bases from J, the gap between germline ends came to 8 bases. Germline CDR1 is ENHRY and CDR2 is SYGVKD. This CDR3 spans 14 amino acids. This CDR3 is CAISEREHSYEQYV. For the CDR3, the DNA is TGTGCCATCAGTGAGAGGGAACACTCCTACGAGCAGTACGTC.

The CDR3 loop is CSVENTSGGPYGYTF. The CDR3 region has the DNA TGCAGCGTTGAAAACACTTCGGGGGGCCCCTATGGCTACACCTTC. The chain employs TRBV29-1 and TRBJ1-2, with D maybe TRBD1 (6 bases). The CDR3 has 15 residues. V dropped 2 bases and J dropped 4 bases, with 17 bases sitting between them. Germline CDR1 is SQVTM and CDR2 is ANQGSEA.

This chain connects TRBV9 to TRBJ2-3; 10 nucleotides agree with TRBD2. This CDR3 has 16 amino acids. Germline CDR1 and CDR2: SGDLS and YYNGEE. Trimming removed 6 bases from V and 4 bases from J; junction bases left unmatched: 11. CDR3 DNA: TGTGCCAGCACCGGGGGGGGGACTAGCGTCGCAGATACGCAGTATTTT. Translation: CASTGGGTSVADTQYF.

CDR3 DNA: TGTGCCAGCAGTTGGGTTAGCGGGATCAATGAGCAGTTCTTC. It codes for CASSWVSGINEQFF. The chain couples TRBV27 to TRBJ2-1, with 8 nucleotides matching TRBD2. V dropped 4 bases and J dropped 6; count of bases not matched to a gene: 5. The CDR3 contains 14 residues. Germline CDR1 reads MNHEY; CDR2 reads SMNVEV (reference sequence).

This clonotype showed up many times. The rearrangement links TRBV24-1 to TRBJ2-2; D perhaps matches TRBD1 (6 bases). V lost 1 base to trimming and J lost 6 bases, with 20 bases between them. This CDR3 comprises 18 residues. Germline CDR1 reads KGHDR; CDR2 reads SFDVKD. The CDR3 sequence: CATSDLRYERGSAGELFF. The CDR3 bases are TGTGCCACCAGTGATTTACGATATGAAAGGGGGAGCGCCGGGGAGCTGTTTTTT.